The 8 T cell receptor beta chains below come from one sample, sequenced in a study of T-cell memory formation after mild COVID-19. TCRdb used MiXCR to reprocess the 5' RACE reads, holding one entry per CDR3 protein. This table holds a few hundred thousand distinct CDR3 sequences, approximately 15% found once. Sequencing used PBMCs or a T cell subset sorted from them (not recorded which). Every receptor here comes from a young man who had mild COVID-19 (a few samples of this study predate the infection). Cell type and time point are not known.

This clonotype was counted a few times. This chain uses TRBV4-3 with TRBJ2-3; D is possibly TRBD1 (5 bases). Trimming shortened V by 0 bases and J by 4 bases, and 17 bases separated the two germline ends. Germline CDR1 and CDR2: LGHNA and YSLEER. This CDR3 is 17 amino acids long. The DNA of the CDR3 is TGCGCCAGCAGCCAAGATCATGGGCCAGGGCGGTCAGATACGCAGTATTTT. Amino acids: CASSQDHGPGRSDTQYF.

The genes are TRBV12-3 or TRBV12-4 and TRBJ1-3, with unresolved D. The CDR3 runs to 12 residues. V gave up 3 bases and J gave up 6 bases, with 6 bases separating them. CDR3 sequence reads: CASSFPANTIYF. Here the CDR3 DNA reads TGTGCCAGCAGTTTCCCAGCAAACACCATATATTTT.

This clonotype was counted a few times. The J gene is TRBJ2-3, the V gene TRBV30, with unresolved D. V was cut by 3 bases and J by 6 bases, with 13 bases left in between. The CDR3 spans 13 residues. Germline CDR1 GTSNPN, CDR2 SVGIG (reference sequence). CDR3 nucleotide sequence: TGTGCCTGGAGAATGCTCCCCGGCGATACGCAGTATTTT. As protein: CAWRMLPGDTQYF.

This clonotype was found a few times. V usage is TRBV4-3 and J usage is TRBJ2-2; D possibly corresponds to TRBD1 (5 bases). Germline V gene sequence: CDR1 LGHNA, CDR2 YSLEER. Trimming left V 0 bases short and J 4 bases short, with 6 bases between. The CDR3 totals 14 residues. CDR3 protein: CASSQEQATGELFF. Here the CDR3 DNA reads TGCGCCAGCAGCCAAGAACAGGCCACCGGGGAGCTGTTTTTT.

To note about this clonotype: The conserved closing phenylalanine or tryptophan is absent in this CDR3, likely reflecting a read error. The limits of the CDR3 on the DNA are not certain, so only TCRdb's listed CDR3 is given. The rearrangement links TRBV24-1 to TRBJ2-5; the table's D gene call, TRBD1, was not cross checked with the DNA. Including both end residues, the CDR3 is 24 amino acids long. Germline V lookup: CDR1 KGHDR, CDR2 SFDVKD. The CDR3 protein is CATSDAGENDEWTQDRAKPVTQIV.

This rearrangement joins TRBV14 to TRBJ1-5; D is ambiguous. The CDR3 has 14 amino acids. From germline, CDR1 is SGHDN and CDR2 FVKESK. Trimming cost V 2 bases and J 0 bases, with 5 bases left between them. CDR3 region: CASSQSYSNQPQHF. In nucleotides, the CDR3 is TGTGCCAGCAGCCAAAGTTATAGCAATCAGCCCCAGCATTTT.

This chain uses TRBV3-1 with TRBJ1-4; D gene unclear. Looked up from germline, CDR1 is LGHDT and CDR2 is YNNKEL (reference sequence). CDR3 length equals 17 residues. The germline V and J ends were trimmed by 3 bases and 5 bases, with 19 bases remaining between them. The CDR3: CASSQTTLGSVNEKLFF. The CDR3 DNA follows: TGTGCCAGCAGCCAGACAACCCTGGGGTCGGTGAATGAAAAACTGTTTTTT.

This clonotype was seen only a few times. This chain joins TRBV7-2 and TRBJ2-3; possible D gene TRBD1, 6 bases. V lost 8 bases and J 4 bases, leaving 13 bases between the germline ends. The CDR3 is 13 amino acids. Looked up from germline, CDR1 is SGHTA and CDR2 is FQGNSA. The CDR3 DNA sequence: TGTGCCAGCCTTCTTGGGGGCCCAGATACGCAGTATTTT. Amino acid sequence: CASLLGGPDTQYF.